This T cell receptor (beta chain) was sequenced in a study of shared clonotypes between healthy human individuals (TCRdb year 2020). A note on the overall study: The cohort included a few men and a couple of women between 18 and 49 years of age. For each donor, CD4 naive and CD4 memory were each run on three plates, CD8 naive on two plates, and CD8 memory on one plate. To estimate repertoire size and how much clonotypes are shared between individuals, the study performed deep sequencing of blood TCR repertoires from about five healthy adults. Different laboratories and diverse techniques were used to prepare libraries and sequence TCR repertoires, to increase sequencing depth and limit assay-specific biases. Per donor, leukapheresis produced somewhere between about 0.8 and 9 billion PBMCs. Paper-wide results and their limitations: Naive subsets generally had larger estimated clonotype richness than memory subsets. Sharing across several donors was observed for 5% to 6.5% of naive CD4, about 3.2% of naive CD8, 2% to 2.5% of memory CD4, and around 0.4% of memory CD8 clonotypes. Sampling was restricted to blood, and TCR repertoires in tissue are likely to differ from TCR repertoires in blood. Pairwise subsampling indicated that sequencing depth was expected to affect the degree of clonotype sharing among donors. Even with the large sequencing depth, rarefaction of the sorted-subset datasets indicated that sequencing was incomplete. Because the study included a small number of donors, the genetic and exposure-history diversity represented was limited. Compared with non-shared clonotypes, the clonotypes found in all four sorted-subset donors had higher generation probabilities.

For the CD8 naive samples, CD45RO-negative cells were positively selected for CCR7, yielding a CD45RA+CCR7+ population from which TemRA cells were excluded. Healthy HIV-negative adults with no recently reported acute infections or vaccinations were included as donors. Every donor was a Caucasian adult living in Nashville, Tennessee, USA. Blood was obtained by leukapheresis, after which PBMCs were separated by Ficoll-Histopaque density gradient centrifugation and cryopreserved in liquid nitrogen vapor phase. Analytical flow cytometry was used to check the purity and quantity of every magnetically sorted T cell population. From each sorted fraction, genomic DNA was isolated and quantified by UV absorbance on a Nanodrop 2000c. Concerning this clone itself: The antigen it binds to is not known. No quality values exist for individual bases; no much larger clone is one base distant.

Using the deep immunoSEQ assay, multiplex PCR amplified TCR CDR3 regions from genomic DNA. For each cell subset, the extracted genomic DNA was distributed evenly across all wells of several immunoSEQ 96-well plates, and each plate served as one replicate. For sorted subsets, about 200 ng genomic DNA, equal to approximately 30,000 T cell genomes, was loaded into each replicate PCR. Purified libraries were quantified with a Qubit 3.0 fluorometer, sized on a Bioanalyzer 2100, and re-quantified with the KAPA Library Quantification kit. Each immunoSEQ 96-well plate was sequenced on its own single-read 150-cycle Illumina NextSeq 550 flow cell. The published analysis was carried out like this. Because the immunoSEQ output held only junctional sequences and lacked quality scores, the filtering could not match the filtering applied to full-length reads. Sequences were annotated with PyIR, a Python wrapper for IgBLAST v1.9, and V/J genes and CDR3 were assigned using IMGT germline references. Reads with weak V/J assignments (E-value above 1e-6), missing CDR3, stop codons, out-of-frame junctions, or ambiguous translated residues were removed. V3J clonotypes were defined as sequences sharing the same inferred V gene, J gene, and CDR3 amino acid sequence. Percentage overlap between repertoires was computed as shared unique clonotypes divided by the size of the smaller repertoire. Repertoire richness was assessed with RTK rarefaction, the Chao1 estimator, and Recon v2.1 estimates of unobserved clonotypes. OLGA was used to compute generation probabilities for all TCRbeta clonotypes that the gDNA method yielded from several donors. This is the immuneACCESS table as TCRdb keeps it, with only in-frame sequences that have V and J called. A part of the clones is gone; compared with another copy, unresolved V genes explain less than half, and the rest is unexplained. Clonal size and the V and J genes are those of that table, whereas D and trimming came from the DNA. A total of 700,000 to 950,000 clones appear in this sample, 90% to 97% of them only once. About 0.22% of the sample is taken by the ten largest.

From V the trimming removes 4 bases and from J it removes 3 bases, while the gene matches leave 8 bases of the junction unaccounted for. Spanning cysteine to phenylalanine, the CDR3 consists of 16 amino acids. Solely the CDR3 DNA is kept, with 48 bases framed from the first base. For CDR1 and CDR2, the germline V gene (reference sequence) lists LNHDA and SQIVND. The receptor chain draws on TRBV19 and TRBJ1-3, and TRBD1 aligns with 8 junction nucleotides. The specimen was naive CD8+ T cells sorted from blood. This specimen's cell subset or site label, interpreted: CD45RA+CCR7+. This clonotype was sampled from a man aged 25-40 years in good health. The CDR3 corresponds to CASSTSTGESGNTIYF. The bases read TGTGCCAGTAGTACCTCGACAGGGGAGAGTGGAAACACCATATATTTT.